This T cell receptor (beta chain) was sequenced during a study (dated by TCRdb to between 2015 and 2016). This clonotype was seen a few times. Its target antigen remains unknown. There are no base qualities to consult, and no much larger clone falls within one base. The library was produced with RT-PCR. TCRdb shows the sequencer as Illumina MiSeq. The raw public reads went through TCRdb reprocessing: fastp at Q25, MiXCR clone calling, in-frame beta chains kept. Identical CDR3 protein sequences are pooled into one entry, listed with their most common genes and DNA. For this sample there are hundreds of thousands of distinct CDR3 sequences; 13% to 15% appear just once. 3% to 4.5% of the sample is in the top ten clones. The CDR3, from cysteine to phenylalanine, totals 14 residues. CDR3 DNA is the only sequence kept; it has 42 bases, read in frame from the first base. Relative to germline, V is missing 2 bases and J is missing 5 bases, with 5 bases of the junction outside any gene match. Sequences MNHNS (CDR1) and SASEGT (CDR2) are obtained from the germline V gene.

The sequence came from a female donor in good health, serving as a healthy control. The sequenced sample was memory CD4+ T cells from blood. The sequence joins TRBV6-1 to TRBJ2-5, with 7 bases aligning to TRBD1. The bases read TGTGCCAGCAGTGAAAGAGGGGGCCCTGAGACCCAGTACTTC. This is translated as CASSERGGPETQYF.